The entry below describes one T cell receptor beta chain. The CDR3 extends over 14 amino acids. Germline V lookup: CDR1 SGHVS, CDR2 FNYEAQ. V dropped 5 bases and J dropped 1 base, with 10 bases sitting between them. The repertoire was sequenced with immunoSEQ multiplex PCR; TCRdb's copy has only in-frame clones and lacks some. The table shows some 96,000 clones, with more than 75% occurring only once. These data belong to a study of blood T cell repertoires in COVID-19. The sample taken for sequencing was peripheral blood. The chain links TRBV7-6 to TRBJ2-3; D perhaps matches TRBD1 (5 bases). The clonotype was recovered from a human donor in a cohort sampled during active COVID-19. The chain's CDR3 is CASSTTGGTDTQYF. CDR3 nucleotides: TGTGCCAGCAGCACAACAGGAGGCACAGATACGCAGTATTTT. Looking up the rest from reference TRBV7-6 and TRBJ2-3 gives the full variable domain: GAGVSQSPRYKVTKRGQDVALRCDPISGHVSLYWYRQALGQGPEFLTYFNYEAQQDKSGLPNDRFSAERPEGSISTLTIQRTEQRDSAMYRCASSTTGGTDTQYFGPGTRLTVL.